The TCR beta chain described here comes from a study of cytomegalovirus exposure and HLA in healthy donors. General study findings and limits: Under in vitro conditions, a few CMV-associated chains were confirmed as specific for CMV antigens. The tendency of first-cohort TCR clusters to co-occur in the 130 or so validation repertoires was identified by a subsequent analysis.

About this clone: Its antigen remains unidentified. Relative to the germline gene, one junction end is altered; a read error may explain this.

Produced via immunoSEQ multiplex PCR; TCRdb's table is partial and in-frame only. The table lists some 210,000 clones, over 80% of them singletons, with less than 7% in the top ten. The donors were part of the roughly 130-subject validation cohort, which stood apart from the roughly 680-subject first cohort. The CDR3 spans 13 residues. CDR1 and CDR2 from the germline V gene are MGHRA and YSYEKL. The sequence came from a woman aged 18-29 years in good health and CMV-seronegative. This rearrangement joins TRBV4-1 to TRBJ2-7, with TRBD1 identical over 7 bases. The material sequenced was PBMCs. The CDR3 DNA follows: TGCGCCAGCAGCCAATTCGCTACGGGACAGTTAAACTTC. Protein sequence: CASSQFATGQLNF.